This entry lists 31 T cell receptor beta chains sequenced from one sample in a study of cytomegalovirus exposure and HLA in healthy donors. The PCR contained 60 Vbeta and 13 Jbeta primers. The method was immunoSEQ multiplex PCR; TCRdb's version includes in-frame clones alone and lacks a portion of them. The data hold about 200,000 clones, with approximately 78% observed a single time. Sequencing used PBMCs. The receptors originated from a young man in good health and CMV-seronegative.

This chain connects TRBV4-1 to TRBJ1-6; TRBD1 matches 7 bases. Germline V gene sequence: CDR1 MGHRA, CDR2 YSYEKL. This CDR3 comprises 17 residues. V gave up 3 bases and J gave up 10 bases; unmatched junction bases: 15. The CDR3 loop reads CASSHDNFQGVRSPLHF. CDR3 DNA sequence: TGCGCCAGCAGCCACGACAACTTCCAGGGGGTTCGGTCACCCCTCCACTTT.

This chain links TRBV9 with TRBJ1-3; 7 bases agree with TRBD1. V lost 6 bases to trimming and J lost 0 bases; unmatched junction nucleotides: 6. CDR3 length: 15 amino acids. Germline CDR1 is SGDLS and CDR2 is YYNGEE. The CDR3 coding sequence is TGTGCCAGCACCCCGACAGGGCTCTCTGGAAACACCATATATTTT. It codes for CASTPTGLSGNTIYF. Full variable domain (rest looked up from reference TRBV9 and TRBJ1-3): DSGVTQTPKHLITATGQRVTLRCSPRSGDLSVYWYQQSLDQGLQFLIQYYNGEERAKGNILERFSAQQFPDLHSELNLSSLELGDSALYFCASTPTGLSGNTIYFGEGSWLTVV.

V is TRBV27 and J is TRBJ2-7, with TRBD1 as a possible D gene (6 bases). The CDR3 spans 13 residues. From germline, CDR1 is MNHEY and CDR2 SMNVEV (reference sequence). The ends were cut back, 3 bases at V and 2 bases at J, with 8 bases in the middle. The CDR3 region is CASSLDRTYEQYF. For the CDR3, the DNA is TGTGCCAGCAGTTTGGACAGAACCTACGAGCAGTACTTC.

The chain uses TRBV7-3 and TRBJ1-6; 7 bases align to TRBD1. This CDR3 contains 14 residues. Trimming took 9 bases from V and 5 from J; bases not matched to a gene: 7. The germline V gene encodes CDR1 SGHTA and CDR2 FQGTGA. The CDR3 region is CASSLGQHNSPLHF. The CDR3 DNA follows: TGTGCCAGTTCGTTGGGACAGCATAATTCACCCCTCCACTTT.

The V and J genes are TRBV7-9 and TRBJ2-5; TRBD1 matches at 8 bases. The CDR3 runs 16 residues. V shed 5 bases and J 7 bases; nucleotides not matched to a gene: 15. Germline loops: CDR1 SEHNR, CDR2 FQNEAQ (reference sequence). CDR3: CASSPRDRHSKGTQYF. The CDR3 DNA sequence: TGTGCCAGCAGCCCGAGGGACAGGCACTCTAAAGGGACCCAGTACTTC.

The gene calls are TRBV19 and TRBJ1-1, with 9 bases aligning to TRBD1. Germline V lookup: CDR1 LNHDA, CDR2 SQIVND (reference sequence). The CDR3 is 17 amino acids. The junction had 11 bases not matched to a gene; V was cut back by 5 bases and J by 1 base. CDR3: CASSAYRTGEKNTEAFF. Here the CDR3 DNA reads TGTGCCAGTAGTGCCTATAGGACAGGGGAGAAGAACACTGAAGCTTTCTTT. Using reference TRBV19 and TRBJ1-1 for the parts outside the CDR3, the full variable domain is DGGITQSPKYLFRKEGQNVTLSCEQNLNHDAMYWYRQDPGQGLRLIYYSQIVNDFQKGDIAEGYSVSREKKESFPLTVTSAQKNPTAFYLCASSAYRTGEKNTEAFFGQGTRLTVV.

J is TRBJ1-6 and V is TRBV28; TRBD1 matches at 11 bases. CDR3 length: 16 residues. Germline V gene data show CDR1 as MDHEN and CDR2 as SYDVKM. Trimming at V came to 4 bases and at J to 8 bases, leaving 7 bases not matched to a gene. The chain's CDR3 is CASSSLPGQGDSPLHF. The CDR3 DNA is TGTGCCAGCAGTTCCCTTCCGGGACAGGGGGATTCACCCCTCCACTTT.

This chain links TRBV9 with TRBJ1-2; TRBD1 matches at 8 bases. This CDR3 spans 16 amino acids. Germline V CDR1 and CDR2: SGDLS, YYNGEE. J gave up 7 bases and V 0 bases, and 11 bases lay outside the gene matches. In nucleotides, the CDR3 is TGTGCCAGCAGCGTAGATTTCGGTAGGACAGGGCTTGGCTACACCTTC. Protein product: CASSVDFGRTGLGYTF.

The chain uses TRBV5-8 and TRBJ2-3, with TRBD2 matching 10 bases. The trim removed 6 bases at V and 2 bases at J, leaving 9 bases unmatched. The CDR3 length is 16 residues. The germline V gene has CDR1 SGHTS and CDR2 YDEGEE. CDR3 protein: CASNQGSGGATDTQYF. The CDR3 DNA sequence: TGTGCCAGCAACCAGGGGAGCGGGGGGGCCACAGATACGCAGTATTTT.

V is TRBV19 and J is TRBJ1-5; no clear D. Trimming took off 7 bases at V and 0 bases at J, with 16 bases between the two ends. This CDR3 comprises 16 residues. Germline V lookup: CDR1 LNHDA, CDR2 SQIVND (reference sequence). The CDR3: CASKNLNPLSNQPQHF. CDR3 bases: TGTGCCAGTAAGAATCTAAACCCCCTTAGCAATCAGCCCCAGCATTTT.

The V and J genes are TRBV28 and TRBJ2-1; 11 bases agree with TRBD2. J lost 4 bases, V lost 6 bases, and 2 bases had no gene match. Germline CDR1 and CDR2: MDHEN and SYDVKM. This CDR3 region has 14 residues. In nucleotides, the CDR3 is TGTGCCAGCAGACTAGCGGGGGAATACAATGAGCAGTTCTTC. It is translated as CASRLAGEYNEQFF.

The CDR3 DNA sequence: TGTGCCAGCACCCAGACAGGGGAGGCTTACGAGCAGTACTTC. This gives the protein CASTQTGEAYEQYF. The rearrangement joins TRBV6-1 to TRBJ2-7; 8 bases are shared with TRBD1. Germline-derived CDR1 and CDR2 are MNHNS and SASEGT. V dropped 7 bases and J dropped 4; count of bases not matched to a gene: 9. This CDR3 contains 14 residues.

V and J are TRBV19 and TRBJ2-5; 10 bases line up with TRBD2. This CDR3 is 16 amino acids long. CDR1 is LNHDA, CDR2 SQIVND, per germline (reference sequence). With V trimmed by 2 bases and J by 5 bases, 8 bases remained unmatched. The chain's CDR3 is CASSIRSGGAGETQYF. The CDR3 DNA reads as TGTGCCAGTAGTATAAGGAGCGGGGGGGCCGGGGAGACCCAGTACTTC.

The table lists this clone with a count of one. V usage is TRBV9 and J usage is TRBJ2-1; no definite D call. The CDR3 spans 14 residues. V gave up 7 bases and J gave up 2 bases, with 13 bases separating them. CDR1 SGDLS and CDR2 YYNGEE come from the germline V gene. CDR3 residues: CASGRPETYNEQFF. The CDR3 region has the DNA TGTGCCAGCGGTCGCCCGGAGACCTACAATGAGCAGTTCTTC.

V and J are TRBV5-1 and TRBJ2-3, with D possibly matching TRBD2 (6 bases). This CDR3 comprises 14 residues. Germline assignment: CDR1 SGHRS and CDR2 YFSETQ. Trimming removed 0 bases at V and 10 bases at J, with 15 bases between. This chain's CDR3 is CASSLAAWGDAQYF. The CDR3 DNA is TGCGCCAGCAGCTTGGCCGCGTGGGGGGATGCGCAGTATTTT.

The rearrangement links TRBV6-5 to TRBJ1-1; D call uncertain. Germline loops: CDR1 MNHEY, CDR2 SVGAGI. This CDR3 spans 12 amino acids. Between the trimmed V and J ends, which lost 7 bases and 8 bases, there was a span of 14 bases. CDR3 sequence (DNA): TGTGCCAGCAACGAACAAGTCAAAGAAGCTTTCTTT. Translating gives CASNEQVKEAFF.

The chain is built from TRBV2 and TRBJ1-3, with no clear D. Trimming took off 7 bases at V and 0 bases at J, with 10 bases between the two ends. This CDR3 region has 14 residues. CDR1 and CDR2 (germline): SNHLY, FYNNEI. CDR3 DNA sequence: TGTGCCAGCACTACAGCCTTCTCTGGAAACACCATATATTTT. It is translated as CASTTAFSGNTIYF.

The chain links TRBV6-5 to TRBJ2-1; D may be TRBD2 (7 bases). V shed 0 bases and J shed 9 bases, with 12 bases lying between them. The CDR3 spans 14 residues. Germline V CDR1 and CDR2: MNHEY, SVGAGI. The CDR3 bases are TGTGCCAGCAGTTACTCTGCGGGGGCTACTGAGCAGTTCTTC. This encodes CASSYSAGATEQFF.

The chain recombines TRBV27 with TRBJ1-1; 8 bases fit TRBD1. The CDR3 length is 17 residues. The germline V gene has CDR1 MNHEY and CDR2 SMNVEV (reference sequence). Trimming removed 4 bases from V and 2 bases from J; junction bases left unmatched: 12. CDR3 DNA sequence: TGTGCCAGCAGTTCCGGACAGGGATCGATTAAAAACACTGAAGCTTTCTTT. Protein sequence: CASSSGQGSIKNTEAFF.

V usage is TRBV27 and J usage is TRBJ2-3; 7 nucleotides match TRBD2. Germline V lookup: CDR1 MNHEY, CDR2 SMNVEV (reference sequence). V dropped 6 bases and J dropped 6; count of bases not matched to a gene: 21. The CDR3 totals 18 residues. The CDR3 sequence is CASSDSRGGGAVRDTQYF. The CDR3 DNA reads TGTGCCAGCAGCGACTCGAGAGGCGGGGGAGCGGTCCGTGATACGCAGTATTTT.

The chain carries TRBV6-5 and TRBJ2-3; the D is unclear. Trimming took off 8 bases at V and 5 bases at J, with 14 bases between the two ends. The CDR3 extends over 13 amino acids. Per the germline V gene, CDR1 is MNHEY and CDR2 is SVGAGI. The CDR3 spells CASQASSLDTQYF. CDR3 DNA: TGTGCCAGCCAAGCGTCCAGTTTAGATACGCAGTATTTT.

This clone appeared a single time. The J gene is TRBJ2-7, the V gene TRBV5-1; no definite D call. V was trimmed by 3 bases and J by 0 bases, leaving 16 bases between them. The CDR3 length is 16 residues. Germline CDR1 is SGHRS and CDR2 is YFSETQ. CDR3 region: CASSSTPLYRSYEQYF. Here the CDR3 DNA reads TGCGCCAGCAGCTCAACTCCACTTTACCGCTCCTACGAGCAGTACTTC. Full variable domain (remainder filled in from reference TRBV5-1 and TRBJ2-7): KAGVTQTPRYLIKTRGQQVTLSCSPISGHRSVSWYQQTPGQGLQFLFEYFSETQRNKGNFPGRFSGRQFSNSRSEMNVSTLELGDSALYLCASSSTPLYRSYEQYFGPGTRLTVT.

Details on this clone: The junction and the germline gene differ at one end; a read error may be behind it. Here the CDR3 DNA reads TGTGCTAGCAGCTTTGGGGCAGGGCCCACCTACGAGCAGTACTTC. It translates to CASSFGAGPTYEQYF. The chain joins TRBV7-7 to TRBJ2-7; maybe TRBD1 (5 bases). Germline values: CDR1 SSHAT, CDR2 FNYEAQ (reference sequence). This CDR3 is 15 amino acids long.

V and J are TRBV6-6 and TRBJ1-2; 7 bases fit TRBD1. In germline, CDR1 is MNHNY, CDR2 SVGAGI (reference sequence). The CDR3 totals 15 residues. V dropped 2 bases and J dropped 2; count of bases not matched to a gene: 5. DNA of the CDR3: TGTGCCAGCAGTTACCCCCGACAGGGAAACTATGGCTACACCTTC. It is translated as CASSYPRQGNYGYTF.

This clone was counted only a few times. This chain uses TRBV28 with TRBJ2-3; D is perhaps TRBD1 (6 bases). From germline, CDR1 is MDHEN and CDR2 SYDVKM. V was pared by 6 bases and J by 0 bases, with 16 bases between. The CDR3 runs 16 residues. The CDR3 spells CASRPTGAPSTDTQYF. The CDR3 region has the DNA TGTGCCAGCAGACCGACAGGTGCCCCGAGCACAGATACGCAGTATTTT.

The rearrangement uses TRBV28 and TRBJ2-7, with D possibly matching TRBD2 (5 bases). Trimming removed 2 bases at V and 2 bases at J, with 10 bases between. The CDR3 totals 14 residues. Germline CDR1 is MDHEN and CDR2 is SYDVKM. Written as DNA, the CDR3 is TGTGCCAGCAGTTTAACTCCGGGAACCTACGAGCAGTACTTC. Protein product: CASSLTPGTYEQYF. The full variable domain, rest sourced from reference TRBV28 and TRBJ2-7, is DVKVTQSSRYLVKRTGEKVFLECVQDMDHENMFWYRQDPGLGLRLIYFSYDVKMKEKGDIPEGYSVSREKKERFSLILESASTNQTSMYLCASSLTPGTYEQYFGPGTRLTVT.

J is TRBJ2-7 and V is TRBV11-2; 10 bases are shared with TRBD1. Germline V CDR1 and CDR2: SGHAT, FQNNGV. After removal of 6 bases from V and 4 bases from J, the junction contained 9 bases not matched to a gene. The CDR3 totals 15 residues. The CDR3 nucleotides are TGTGCCAGCAGTCAAGCTTGGACAGGGGGGTACGAGCAGTACTTC. Protein product: CASSQAWTGGYEQYF.

This chain connects TRBV5-1 to TRBJ1-4, with no clear D. This CDR3 is built from 13 residues. V lost 1 base to trimming and J lost 8 bases, with 9 bases between them. Per germline, CDR1 SGHRS and CDR2 YFSETQ. The CDR3 DNA reads as TGCGCCAGCAGCTTGTTGTCAGGAGAAAAACTGTTTTTT. This sequence encodes CASSLLSGEKLFF.

The chain couples TRBV6-5 to TRBJ1-2; 9 bases agree with TRBD1. CDR3 length: 16 residues. Germline lookup yields CDR1 MNHEY and CDR2 SVGAGI. With 0 bases clipped from V and 5 bases from J, the junction kept 7 bases outside the gene matches. This chain's CDR3 is CASSYSKTGGGYGYTF. CDR3 nucleotides: TGTGCCAGCAGTTACTCCAAGACAGGGGGAGGGTATGGCTACACCTTC.

The chain links TRBV27 to TRBJ2-2; 9 positions agree with TRBD1. The CDR3 consists of 15 residues. CDR1 and CDR2 (germline): MNHEY, SMNVEV (reference sequence). The V gene end was trimmed by 3 bases and the J gene end by 3 bases; junction bases not matched to a gene: 2. CDR3 nucleotides: TGTGCCAGCAGTTTGGGGACAGGGTACACCGGGGAGCTGTTTTTT. Protein: CASSLGTGYTGELFF.

The V gene is TRBV5-1, the J gene TRBJ2-1, with 15 bases that match TRBD2. Germline CDR1 reads SGHRS; CDR2 reads YFSETQ. V lost 3 bases, J lost 6 bases, and 4 bases stayed unmatched. The length of the CDR3 is 16 residues. The CDR3 DNA is TGCGCCAGCAGCTGGGGGGGACTAGCGGGAGGCAATGAGCAGTTCTTC. Translating it yields CASSWGGLAGGNEQFF.